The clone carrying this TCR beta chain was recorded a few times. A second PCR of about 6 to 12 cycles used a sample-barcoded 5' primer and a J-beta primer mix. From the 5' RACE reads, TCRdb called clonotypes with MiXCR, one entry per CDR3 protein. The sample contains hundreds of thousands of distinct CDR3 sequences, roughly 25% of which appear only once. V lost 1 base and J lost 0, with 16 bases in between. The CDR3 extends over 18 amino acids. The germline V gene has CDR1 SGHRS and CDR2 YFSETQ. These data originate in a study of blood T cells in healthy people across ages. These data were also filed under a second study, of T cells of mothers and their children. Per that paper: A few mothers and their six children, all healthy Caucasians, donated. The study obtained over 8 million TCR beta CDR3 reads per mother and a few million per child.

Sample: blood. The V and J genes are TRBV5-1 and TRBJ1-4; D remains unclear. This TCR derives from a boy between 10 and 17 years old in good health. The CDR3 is CASSLPRGTQTTNEKLFF. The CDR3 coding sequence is TGCGCCAGCAGCTTGCCCCGCGGCACACAGACAACTAATGAAAAACTGTTTTTT.